The next 21 T cell receptor beta chains were all read from a single sample in a study of cytomegalovirus exposure and HLA in healthy donors. PCR was performed using 60 Vbeta and 13 Jbeta primers. Sequenced by immunoSEQ multiplex PCR; TCRdb stores in-frame clones only, minus some. In the table there are fewer than 250,000 clones, around 87% of which are singletons. Source material: PBMCs. Receptors originate from a woman aged 18-29 years in good health and CMV-seronegative.

This chain links TRBV27 with TRBJ1-3; D is unresolved. The CDR3 spans 13 residues. Germline CDR1 and CDR2: MNHEY and SMNVEV (reference sequence). V gave up 3 bases and J gave up 3 bases, with 6 bases separating them. CDR3 amino acids: CASSFSYGNTIYF. In DNA form, the CDR3 reads TGTGCCAGCAGTTTCTCCTATGGAAACACCATATATTTT.

In its sample, this clone was seen once. The rearrangement links TRBV28 to TRBJ1-2, with a possible D match to TRBD1 (6 bases). V lost 6 bases and J 1 base, leaving 12 bases between the germline ends. The CDR3 consists of 14 residues. In germline, CDR1 is MDHEN, CDR2 SYDVKM. The CDR3 here is CASSLDRFNYGYTF. CDR3 bases: TGTGCCAGCAGCCTTGACAGGTTTAACTATGGCTACACCTTC.

V and J are TRBV5-1 and TRBJ1-2; D remains unclear. Germline V gene sequence: CDR1 SGHRS, CDR2 YFSETQ. This CDR3 comprises 13 residues. Trimming pared 4 bases from V and 7 bases from J, leaving 14 bases between. The CDR3 nucleotides read TGCGCCAGCAGCCCGGCGGGTTCGGTTGGCTACACCTTC. This sequence encodes CASSPAGSVGYTF.

CDR3: CASSLWPWGYTF. The CDR3 bases are TGTGCCAGCAGCTTGTGGCCATGGGGCTACACCTTC. This rearrangement joins TRBV5-8 to TRBJ1-2, with D uncertain. Trimming removed 1 base from V and 8 bases from J, with 9 bases in between. CDR3 length: 12 residues. Germline V gives CDR1 SGHTS, CDR2 YDEGEE.

V gene TRBV5-1 combines with J gene TRBJ2-5, with D perhaps matching TRBD1 (6 bases). Trimming took 1 base from V and 5 from J, leaving 12 bases between them. Per the germline V gene, CDR1 is SGHRS and CDR2 is YFSETQ. This CDR3 comprises 14 residues. The DNA of the CDR3 is TGCGCCAGCAGCTTGACAGGGCCAGGGGAGACCCAGTACTTC. This encodes CASSLTGPGETQYF.

This chain uses TRBV18 with TRBJ1-1, with D unresolved. In germline, CDR1 is KGHSH, CDR2 LQKENI. Trimming shortened V by 4 bases and J by 0 bases, and 6 bases separated the two germline ends. The CDR3 has 13 amino acids. This CDR3 is CASSLQVNTEAFF. CDR3 nucleotides: TGTGCCAGCTCACTCCAGGTGAACACTGAAGCTTTCTTT.

This clone appeared a few times. CDR3 sequence reads: CASTERGRGGKLFF. The CDR3 DNA reads TGTGCCAGCACTGAGAGGGGGCGGGGGGGGAAACTGTTTTTT. This sequence joins TRBV6-1 and TRBJ1-4; 7 bases align to TRBD1. The junction had 13 bases not matched to a gene; V was cut back by 7 bases and J by 11 bases. The germline V gene encodes CDR1 MNHNS and CDR2 SASEGT. The CDR3 has 14 residues.

The CDR3 region has the DNA TGCGCCAGCAGCCTCCGGGGAGCCTCCTACAATGAGCAGTTCTTC. As protein: CASSLRGASYNEQFF. The chain combines TRBV5-1 with TRBJ2-1; D possibly corresponds to TRBD2 (5 bases). Germline V gene lookup returns CDR1 SGHRS and CDR2 YFSETQ. The CDR3 is 15 amino acids. With 4 bases removed from V and 0 bases from J, the gap between germline ends came to 11 bases.

V gene TRBV10-3 combines with J gene TRBJ2-1; 13 bases line up with TRBD2. This CDR3 comprises 14 residues. Germline lookup yields CDR1 ENHRY and CDR2 SYGVKD. With 6 bases clipped from V and 9 bases from J, the junction kept 5 bases outside the gene matches. The CDR3 sequence: CAISRTSGSGEQFF. CDR3 DNA: TGTGCCATCAGCCGGACTAGCGGGAGTGGTGAGCAGTTCTTC.

The CDR3 is CASSLATGSEKLFF. DNA for the CDR3: TGTGCCAGCAGCTTAGCGACAGGTTCCGAAAAACTGTTTTTT. This chain joins TRBV7-2 and TRBJ1-4; D perhaps matches TRBD1 (6 bases). Looked up from germline, CDR1 is SGHTA and CDR2 is FQGNSA. The CDR3 length is 14 residues. Trimming shortened V by 0 bases and J by 8 bases, and 10 bases separated the two germline ends.

The chain carries TRBV10-3 and TRBJ2-3; 8 bases fit TRBD1. Germline CDR1 is ENHRY and CDR2 is SYGVKD. With V trimmed by 2 bases and J by 6 bases, 7 bases remained unmatched. The CDR3 length is 15 residues. The CDR3 protein is CAISEAQGAWDTQYF. DNA for the CDR3: TGTGCCATCAGTGAGGCTCAGGGGGCATGGGATACGCAGTATTTT.

V is TRBV6-6 and J is TRBJ2-7; tentatively, D is TRBD2 (5 bases). The V gene's germline CDR1 is MNHNY and CDR2 SVGAGI (reference sequence). Trimming shortened V by 6 bases and J by 4 bases, and 10 bases separated the two germline ends. This CDR3 region has 12 residues. The DNA for the CDR3 is TGTGCCAGCAGCCGAGGACTGTACGAGCAGTACTTC. It encodes CASSRGLYEQYF.

The CDR3 DNA sequence: TGTGCCAGCAGTTTTGGGTTCCAAAGGGAGTACGAGCAGTACTTC. It codes for CASSFGFQREYEQYF. This chain joins TRBV28 and TRBJ2-7; a weak D match, TRBD2 (5 bases). The germline CDR1 and CDR2 sequences are MDHEN and SYDVKM. This CDR3 has 15 residues. The V end was cut by 3 bases, the J end by 4 bases, with 16 bases between.

The chain employs TRBV19 and TRBJ2-2; 8 nucleotides match TRBD1. This CDR3 comprises 15 residues. Germline values: CDR1 LNHDA, CDR2 SQIVND (reference sequence). V lost 4 bases to trimming and J lost 3 bases; unmatched junction nucleotides: 4. The CDR3 region has the DNA TGTGCCAGTAGTAGGACAGGGAGCGACACCGGGGAGCTGTTTTTT. Its protein product is CASSRTGSDTGELFF.

The chain combines TRBV18 with TRBJ1-1; no reliable D call. The ends were cut back, 3 bases at V and 6 bases at J, with 8 bases in the middle. Per the germline V gene, CDR1 is KGHSH and CDR2 is LQKENI. The CDR3 is 12 residues long. The CDR3: CASSPGRAEAFF. CDR3 bases: TGTGCCAGCTCACCTGGGCGCGCTGAAGCTTTCTTT.

This chain uses TRBV18 with TRBJ2-7, with 9 bases lining up with TRBD2. Germline V gene data show CDR1 as KGHSH and CDR2 as LQKENI. V lost 3 bases and J lost 3; bases outside the gene matches: 6. This CDR3 contains 15 residues. The CDR3 DNA is TGTGCCAGCTCACCGGCCGGGACTAGCCGCTACGAGCAGTACTTC. Translating it yields CASSPAGTSRYEQYF.

This clone has only one observation. This chain connects TRBV13 to TRBJ2-3, with TRBD2 matching over 11 bases. Germline lookup yields CDR1 PRHDT and CDR2 FYEKMQ (reference sequence). J gave up 0 bases and V 5 bases, and 7 bases lay outside the gene matches. The CDR3 is 17 residues long. The CDR3 spells CASSLGGLAASTDTQYF. The CDR3 region has the DNA TGTGCCAGCAGCCTGGGGGGACTAGCGGCTAGCACAGATACGCAGTATTTT.

V usage is TRBV6-1 and J usage is TRBJ2-1; TRBD1 might be the D (6 bases). The CDR3 has 16 residues. V lost 4 bases and J lost 2, with 15 bases in between. Germline lookup yields CDR1 MNHNS and CDR2 SASEGT. The CDR3 reads CASSGGGGLTYNEQFF. In DNA form, the CDR3 reads TGTGCCAGCAGTGGGGGTGGGGGCTTAACCTACAATGAGCAGTTCTTC.

This chain links TRBV18 with TRBJ1-1; TRBD1 aligns across 8 bases. V was clipped by 3 bases and J by 5 bases; unmatched bases: 5. The CDR3 is 14 amino acids. Germline CDR1 KGHSH, CDR2 LQKENI. CDR3 DNA: TGTGCCAGCTCACCCGGGACAGGTGCAACTGAAGCTTTCTTT. It encodes CASSPGTGATEAFF.

This sequence joins TRBV6-1 and TRBJ2-3; tentative D call: TRBD2 (7 bases). CDR3 length: 14 residues. CDR1 and CDR2 (germline): MNHNS, SASEGT. V lost 5 bases to trimming and J lost 6 bases, with 15 bases between them. CDR3 sequence: CASSTWGGHDTQYF. The CDR3 bases are TGTGCCAGCAGTACGTGGGGGGGCCATGATACGCAGTATTTT.

Comment on this clone: At the DNA level, this CDR3 is encoded by other sequences in the same sample as well. This chain joins TRBV5-1 and TRBJ2-1; TRBD2 aligns across 10 bases. Germline V gene data show CDR1 as SGHRS and CDR2 as YFSETQ. This CDR3 region has 14 residues. V shed 4 bases and J 4 bases; nucleotides not matched to a gene: 2. CDR3 DNA sequence: TGCGCCAGCAGCCCTAGCGGGGGATACAATGAGCAGTTCTTC. Protein product: CASSPSGGYNEQFF.